The 26 T cell receptor beta chains below all came from one sample that was sequenced in a study of blood T cell repertoires in COVID-19. Sequencing used immunoSEQ multiplex PCR; TCRdb keeps in-frame clones, though not all of them. The sample lists almost 400,000 clones; approximately 90% were seen once. The sample comprised PBMCs or T cells enriched from blood (not recorded which). The origin of the receptors is a woman in her twenties or thirties with acute COVID-19.

The chain has TRBV29-1 and TRBJ2-7, with 7 bases matching TRBD2. The germline V gene has CDR1 SQVTM and CDR2 ANQGSEA. The CDR3 runs to 15 residues. V dropped 4 bases and J dropped 0; count of bases not matched to a gene: 9. The CDR3 region is CSVASSGDTSYEQYF. The DNA of the CDR3 is TGCAGCGTTGCGTCCAGCGGGGATACCTCCTACGAGCAGTACTTC.

The chain couples TRBV14 to TRBJ2-5, with D possibly matching TRBD1 (5 bases). The germline gives CDR1 SGHDN, CDR2 FVKESK. V was shortened by 2 bases and J by 0 bases, with 19 bases between the two germline ends. This CDR3 spans 18 amino acids. The CDR3 DNA reads as TGTGCCAGCAGCCAAAAGGGGCCCCACCGACCGTACCAAGAGACCCAGTACTTC. Amino acid sequence: CASSQKGPHRPYQETQYF.

The rearrangement links TRBV11-2 to TRBJ2-3; 8 positions match TRBD2. J lost 1 base, V lost 0 bases, and 3 bases had no gene match. The CDR3 contains 16 residues. Looked up from germline, CDR1 is SGHAT and CDR2 is FQNNGV. CDR3 nucleotides: TGTGCCAGCAGCTTAGACCGGCGGGGGGGCACAGATACGCAGTATTTT. Translated: CASSLDRRGGTDTQYF.

This chain connects TRBV23-1 to TRBJ1-5; D is unresolved. TRBV23-1 is classed as an ORF, of uncertain function. The ends were cut back, 3 bases at V and 4 bases at J, with 10 bases in the middle. CDR3 size: 14 residues. This chain's CDR3 is CASSHARRNQPQHF. CDR3 sequence (DNA): TGCGCCAGCAGTCACGCACGGAGGAATCAGCCCCAGCATTTT.

The chain has TRBV19 and TRBJ1-1; possibly TRBD1 for D (5 bases). Looked up from germline, CDR1 is LNHDA and CDR2 is SQIVND (reference sequence). This CDR3 has 16 residues. V was shortened by 6 bases and J by 0 bases, with 17 bases between the two germline ends. The CDR3 DNA reads TGTGCCAGTAGATCCCATGGGGGACTCATGAACACTGAAGCTTTCTTT. Encoded protein: CASRSHGGLMNTEAFF.

This clone has a handful of counts. CDR3 DNA sequence: TGTGCCAGCACCCTGGGGCCCACCTACGAGCAGTACTTC. It codes for CASTLGPTYEQYF. The gene calls are TRBV2 and TRBJ2-7, with a tentative D call TRBD1 (5 bases). The CDR3 has 13 residues. Germline loops: CDR1 SNHLY, CDR2 FYNNEI. V was cut by 7 bases and J by 2 bases, with 12 bases left in between.

The rearrangement joins TRBV11-2 to TRBJ1-3; D may be TRBD1 (5 bases). The CDR3 extends over 14 amino acids. The germline gives CDR1 SGHAT, CDR2 FQNNGV. V dropped 5 bases and J dropped 3 bases, with 11 bases sitting between them. The chain's CDR3 is CASSPDRLGNTIYF. The CDR3 DNA sequence: TGTGCCAGCAGCCCCGACAGACTTGGAAACACCATATATTTT.

In this sample, this clone turned up once. V is TRBV27 and J is TRBJ1-4; D might be TRBD1 (5 bases). The germline V gene encodes CDR1 MNHEY and CDR2 SMNVEV (reference sequence). V was pared by 0 bases and J by 7 bases, with 15 bases between. This CDR3 region has 16 residues. Here the CDR3 DNA reads TGTGCCAGCAGTTTATCGGGGGGAATCGACCGTGAAAAACTGTTTTTT. It yields the protein CASSLSGGIDREKLFF.

This sequence joins TRBV11-1 and TRBJ2-1; tentative D call: TRBD2 (5 bases). Deletions cut 1 base from V and 2 bases from J, with 12 bases between. Germline values: CDR1 SGHAT, CDR2 FQDESV (reference sequence). The CDR3 is made up of 16 amino acids. This CDR3 reads CASSLGRLAAYNEQFF. Written as DNA, the CDR3 is TGTGCCAGCAGCTTAGGTCGCCTAGCCGCCTACAATGAGCAGTTCTTC.

CDR3 nucleotide sequence: TGTGCCAGTAGTACGGGGGGCCCAACCTACAATGAGCAGTTCTTC. This sequence encodes CASSTGGPTYNEQFF. The V and J genes are TRBV19 and TRBJ2-1; D may be TRBD2 (7 bases). Germline V lookup: CDR1 LNHDA, CDR2 SQIVND (reference sequence). This CDR3 is 15 amino acids long. V gave up 4 bases and J gave up 2 bases, with 12 bases separating them.

The chain joins TRBV6-1 to TRBJ1-6; 9 bases line up with TRBD1. With 3 bases clipped from V and 6 bases from J, the junction kept 3 bases outside the gene matches. Germline V lookup: CDR1 MNHNS, CDR2 SASEGT. The CDR3 contains 15 residues. The CDR3: CASSDLGQGNSPLHF. Written as DNA, the CDR3 is TGTGCCAGCAGTGATTTGGGACAGGGTAATTCACCCCTCCACTTT.

This clone showed up just a few times. V is TRBV30 and J is TRBJ1-5, with TRBD1 matching 8 bases. The germline V gene has CDR1 GTSNPN and CDR2 SVGIG (reference sequence). This CDR3 region has 13 residues. After removal of 1 base from V and 8 bases from J, the junction contained 4 bases not matched to a gene. CDR3 DNA sequence: TGTGCCTGGAGTGGACAGGGGCGGGAGCCCCAGCATTTT. Protein product: CAWSGQGREPQHF.

The rearrangement links TRBV24-1 to TRBJ2-7; 9 bases match TRBD1. The CDR3 has 17 residues. With V trimmed by 0 bases and J by 6 bases, 11 bases remained unmatched. Per germline, CDR1 KGHDR and CDR2 SFDVKD. CDR3 nucleotides: TGTGCCACCAGTGATTTGCAGAGTTTGACAGGGGGTTCCGAGCAGTACTTC. It codes for CATSDLQSLTGGSEQYF.

The rearrangement uses TRBV19 and TRBJ2-7; a possible D gene is TRBD1 (5 bases). V lost 6 bases to trimming and J lost 2 bases, with 14 bases between them. The CDR3 has 14 residues. Germline V gives CDR1 LNHDA, CDR2 SQIVND (reference sequence). The CDR3 DNA is TGTGCCAGTAGAACGACAGTCCAGACCTACGAGCAGTACTTC. This translates into CASRTTVQTYEQYF.

This sequence joins TRBV7-8 and TRBJ2-7; possible D gene TRBD2, 5 bases. V shed 0 bases and J shed 1 base, with 7 bases lying between them. The length of the CDR3 is 14 residues. CDR1 is SGHVS, CDR2 FQNEAQ, per germline. The CDR3 loop is CASSLARTSYEQYF. In DNA form, the CDR3 reads TGTGCCAGCAGCTTAGCGAGGACTTCCTACGAGCAGTACTTC.

The chain links TRBV10-1 to TRBJ2-2; D is possibly TRBD1 (6 bases). Per the germline V gene, CDR1 is WNHNN and CDR2 is SYGVQD (reference sequence). The CDR3 is 15 amino acids. With 5 bases removed from V and 5 bases from J, the gap between germline ends came to 15 bases. In nucleotides, the CDR3 is TGCGCCAGCAGTAACAGGGCCGAGCATACCGGGGAGCTGTTTTTT. Its translation is CASSNRAEHTGELFF.

This chain uses TRBV9 with TRBJ2-2; D unresolved. Germline CDR1 is SGDLS and CDR2 is YYNGEE. Between the trimmed V and J ends, which lost 4 bases and 2 bases, there was a span of 6 bases. The CDR3 is made up of 13 amino acids. The CDR3 sequence: CASSKQNTGELFF. CDR3 nucleotides: TGTGCCAGCAGCAAACAAAACACCGGGGAGCTGTTTTTT.

The CDR3, as DNA: TGTGCCAGTAGTATTTGGGAGTTGGGGTCGGCCTACTATGGCTACACCTTC. This gives the protein CASSIWELGSAYYGYTF. This sequence joins TRBV19 and TRBJ1-2; D call uncertain. There are 17 residues in the CDR3. Germline values: CDR1 LNHDA, CDR2 SQIVND (reference sequence). Trimming removed 3 bases from V and 3 bases from J, with 20 bases in between. Using reference TRBV19 and TRBJ1-2 for the parts outside the CDR3, the full variable domain is DGGITQSPKYLFRKEGQNVTLSCEQNLNHDAMYWYRQDPGQGLRLIYYSQIVNDFQKGDIAEGYSVSREKKESFPLTVTSAQKNPTAFYLCASSIWELGSAYYGYTFGSGTRLTVV.

The chain has TRBV2 and TRBJ1-6; D is uncertain. The CDR3 length is 18 residues. The V and J ends lost 5 bases and 0 bases respectively, with 17 bases between them. Germline CDR1 and CDR2: SNHLY and FYNNEI. DNA for the CDR3: TGTGCCAGCAGTAGCAAGTACTTGGGGAGCTCCTATAATTCACCCCTCCACTTT. Protein: CASSSKYLGSSYNSPLHF.

The gene calls are TRBV24-1 and TRBJ1-2; D might be TRBD1 (6 bases). CDR3 length equals 14 residues. V lost 2 bases and J lost 2, with 8 bases in between. Germline CDR1 reads KGHDR; CDR2 reads SFDVKD. This CDR3 reads CATSDYTGNYGYTF. The CDR3 nucleotides read TGTGCCACCAGTGATTACACAGGGAACTATGGCTACACCTTC.

This clone was detected only once. The chain is built from TRBV5-1 and TRBJ1-5; TRBD1 aligns across 7 bases. The J segment lost 2 bases and the V segment lost 4 bases, leaving 6 bases of the junction unmatched. Germline assignment: CDR1 SGHRS and CDR2 YFSETQ. The CDR3 runs 15 residues. CDR3 nucleotide sequence: TGCGCCAGCAGCCCCGGGACAGTTGGCAATCAGCCCCAGCATTTT. Encoded protein: CASSPGTVGNQPQHF.

The CDR3 reads CASSLGGTDYGYTF. The CDR3 DNA reads as TGTGCCAGCAGCCTCGGAGGGACAGACTATGGCTACACCTTC. The J gene is TRBJ1-2, the V gene TRBV5-5; 7 bases align to TRBD1. With V trimmed by 4 bases and J by 3 bases, 6 bases remained unmatched. The CDR3 runs to 14 residues. Germline CDR1 and CDR2: SGHKS and YYEKEE (reference sequence).

The chain is built from TRBV5-1 and TRBJ2-5; D not certain. V dropped 0 bases and J dropped 0 bases, with 3 bases sitting between them. The CDR3 runs to 13 residues. Looked up from germline, CDR1 is SGHRS and CDR2 is YFSETQ. In nucleotides, the CDR3 is TGCGCCAGCAGCTTGGGAGACCAAGAGACCCAGTACTTC. Encoded protein: CASSLGDQETQYF.

The chain has TRBV9 and TRBJ2-3, with 7 nucleotides matching TRBD2. Trimming took 4 bases from V and 2 from J; bases not matched to a gene: 10. Germline V gene lookup returns CDR1 SGDLS and CDR2 YYNGEE. CDR3 length equals 16 residues. The CDR3 protein is CASSSSGGGFTDTQYF. The CDR3 nucleotides are TGTGCCAGCAGCTCCAGCGGCGGGGGATTCACAGATACGCAGTATTTT.

The gene calls are TRBV10-2 and TRBJ2-1; 10 bases map to TRBD2. The J segment lost 10 bases and the V segment lost 9 bases, leaving 6 bases of the junction unmatched. The germline V gene encodes CDR1 WSHSY and CDR2 SAAADI. The CDR3 is made up of 12 amino acids. Here the CDR3 DNA reads TGCGCCAGTTCCGTACTAGCGGGGGAGCAGTTCTTC. Its translation is CASSVLAGEQFF.

The count of this clone is one. The chain carries TRBV30 and TRBJ1-4; D gene ambiguous. The V gene's germline CDR1 is GTSNPN and CDR2 SVGIG (reference sequence). The CDR3 contains 11 residues. Between the trimmed V and J ends, which lost 5 bases and 14 bases, there was a span of 15 bases. The CDR3 nucleotides read TGTGCCTGGCCTAAGGGAGAGCATCTGTTTTTT. It yields the protein CAWPKGEHLFF.